The clone carrying this T cell receptor (beta chain) has only a few counts. Antigen: not known. The PCR ran on 60 Vbeta and 13 Jbeta primers. Profiling relied on immunoSEQ multiplex PCR, and the TCRdb table lists in-frame clones only, not all of them. Among about 280,000 clones listed, roughly 90% were seen once. This record belongs to a study of cytomegalovirus exposure and HLA in healthy donors. About the study: Genotyping showed around 80% of approximately 430 donors falling in the Caucasian-associated ancestry cluster.

Study conclusions and caveats: In an earlier analysis, in roughly 600 donors, most V segments appeared productive either ~90% or ~30% of the time. In a later analysis, TCR association rates varied by HLA locus: DRB1 most, HLA-C fewest. Looking again later, the authors saw that most CMV-associated TCR beta chains seemed HLA-restricted.

Germline CDR1 and CDR2: MGHDK and SYGVNS. Trimming removed 2 bases at V and 4 bases at J, with 5 bases between. This CDR3 is built from 13 residues. The receptor comes from a woman aged 18-29 years in good health and CMV-seronegative. The sequenced material came from PBMCs. This chain connects TRBV25-1 to TRBJ2-2; no definite D call. The CDR3 sequence: CASSEAVTGELFF. CDR3 coding DNA: TGTGCCAGCAGTGAAGCGGTCACCGGGGAGCTGTTTTTT.